This T cell receptor (beta chain) emerged from a study of T cells in tuberculosis. The method was immunoSEQ multiplex PCR; TCRdb's version includes in-frame clones alone and lacks a portion of them. The repertoire includes about 30,000 clones, 85% to 90% of them detected once, and roughly 6.1% sits in the top ten. The CDR3 sequence is 15 residues long. J lost 6 bases, V lost 6 bases, and 7 bases had no gene match. CDR1 is SEHNR and CDR2 is FQNEAQ in the germline V gene (reference sequence). This clone is judged large (0.1 to 1%). The antigen is not known. Study-level findings and limits: GMM-specific TCRs were nearer to active tuberculosis alpha repertoires, suggesting expansion. Shorter CDR3-alpha in active tuberculosis partly drove smaller distances. GEM motif frequencies gave roughly 65% accuracy; the GMM repertoire gave almost 90%.

The sequenced sample was PBMCs. The receptor was derived from a donor aged 10-29 years with latent tuberculosis or without tuberculosis infection. This rearrangement joins TRBV7-9 to TRBJ2-1; TRBD2 matches at 11 bases. The CDR3: CASSPTSGGLNEQFF. The CDR3 bases are TGTGCCAGCAGTCCAACTAGCGGGGGACTCAATGAGCAGTTCTTC.